This entry lists 8 T cell receptor beta chains sequenced from one sample in a study of beta chain features in type 1 diabetes. Study-level points and caveats: All four CD4+ subsets of Type 1 diabetes patients contained TCRB CDR3s that were moderately but significantly shorter.

Reverse transcribing all isolated RNA meant expressed TCRB transcripts were sequenced. Measured with immunoSEQ multiplex PCR; TCRdb has only the in-frame clones, and not every one. The table has roughly 730,000 clones, 10% to 15% seen once. These receptors have no identified antigens. The source material was naive CD4+ T cells from blood. The receptors stem from a young man with type 1 diabetes.

This clone was counted between two and nine times. V usage is TRBV14 and J usage is TRBJ2-3; the D gene is possibly TRBD2 (5 bases). Germline V gives CDR1 SGHDN, CDR2 FVKESK. The CDR3 contains 16 residues. The V end lost 4 bases, the J end lost 6 bases, and 20 bases lay between the germline ends. The CDR3 region is CASSPRGRLPSDTQYF. The CDR3 DNA is TGTGCCAGCAGCCCACGGGGAAGACTACCTTCTGATACGCAGTATTTT.

This clone has only a few counts. V is TRBV2 and J is TRBJ2-2; TRBD1 agrees at 7 bases. This CDR3 has 15 amino acids. Looked up from germline, CDR1 is SNHLY and CDR2 is FYNNEI. With 7 bases clipped from V and 4 bases from J, the junction kept 9 bases outside the gene matches. The DNA for the CDR3 is TGTGCCAGCAATCCGGGGACAGTTCCCACCGGGGAGCTGTTTTTT. It yields the protein CASNPGTVPTGELFF.

The sample holds a few counts of this clone. The chain combines TRBV10-3 with TRBJ2-1; 10 bases align to TRBD2. The V segment lost 8 bases and the J segment 4 bases; nucleotides outside the gene matches: 5. The V gene's germline CDR1 is ENHRY and CDR2 SYGVKD. The CDR3 totals 14 residues. DNA for the CDR3: TGTGCCATCCGCGGGACTAGCGAGTACAATGAGCAGTTCTTC. Residues: CAIRGTSEYNEQFF.

This clone was recorded a few times. The genes are TRBV6-1 and TRBJ1-4; D remains ambiguous. Germline CDR1 is MNHNS and CDR2 is SASEGT. This CDR3 comprises 15 residues. Trimming took off 7 bases at V and 0 bases at J, with 12 bases between the two ends. Written as DNA, the CDR3 is TGTGCCAGCACCGCCATGGTCGCAACTAATGAAAAACTGTTTTTT. This encodes CASTAMVATNEKLFF.

The chain joins TRBV6-6 to TRBJ1-1, with D hard to call. The germline CDR1 and CDR2 sequences are MNHNY and SVGAGI (reference sequence). CDR3 length: 13 residues. V was clipped by 7 bases and J by 0 bases, with 9 bases between them. In nucleotides, the CDR3 is TGTGCCAGCATGTCACGGATGAACACTGAAGCTTTCTTT. Amino acids: CASMSRMNTEAFF.

This clone was detected a few times. The same CDR3 can be traced to other DNA sequences in this sample. V is TRBV20-1 and J is TRBJ1-2; D remains ambiguous. Trimming took 6 bases from V and 4 from J, leaving 9 bases between them. Germline CDR1 is DFQATT and CDR2 is SNEGSKA (reference sequence). This CDR3 contains 11 residues. The CDR3 nucleotides are TGCAGTGCCAGTTCCGTCTATGGCTACACCTTC. This translates into CSASSVYGYTF.

This rearrangement joins TRBV5-4 to TRBJ2-6; D perhaps matches TRBD2 (5 bases). There are 16 residues in the CDR3. Germline V lookup: CDR1 SGHNT, CDR2 YYREEE (reference sequence). Trimming stripped 4 bases from V and 0 bases from J, with 11 bases between. CDR3 sequence (DNA): TGTGCCAGCAGCCACGGACGGGACTCTGGGGCCAACGTCCTGACTTTC. Its translation is CASSHGRDSGANVLTF.

The J gene is TRBJ2-2, the V gene TRBV4-1, with 10 bases that match TRBD1. The junction had 12 bases not matched to a gene; V was cut back by 8 bases and J by 3 bases. Germline V gene data show CDR1 as MGHRA and CDR2 as YSYEKL. This CDR3 spans 17 amino acids. This CDR3 is CASHRTGGNVDTGELFF. CDR3 in DNA: TGCGCCAGCCACAGGACAGGGGGAAACGTCGACACCGGGGAGCTGTTTTTT.